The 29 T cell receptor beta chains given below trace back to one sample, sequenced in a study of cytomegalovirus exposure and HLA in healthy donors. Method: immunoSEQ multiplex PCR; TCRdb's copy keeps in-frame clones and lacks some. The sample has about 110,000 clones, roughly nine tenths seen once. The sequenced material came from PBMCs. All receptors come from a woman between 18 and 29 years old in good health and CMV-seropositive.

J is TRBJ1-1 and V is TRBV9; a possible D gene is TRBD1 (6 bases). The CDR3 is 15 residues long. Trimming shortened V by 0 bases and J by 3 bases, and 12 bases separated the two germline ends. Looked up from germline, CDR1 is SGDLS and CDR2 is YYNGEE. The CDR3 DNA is TGTGCCAGCAGCGTAGACACAGGGAGGGACACTGAAGCTTTCTTT. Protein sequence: CASSVDTGRDTEAFF. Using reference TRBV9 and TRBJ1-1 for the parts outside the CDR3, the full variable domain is DSGVTQTPKHLITATGQRVTLRCSPRSGDLSVYWYQQSLDQGLQFLIQYYNGEERAKGNILERFSAQQFPDLHSELNLSSLELGDSALYFCASSVDTGRDTEAFFGQGTRLTVV.

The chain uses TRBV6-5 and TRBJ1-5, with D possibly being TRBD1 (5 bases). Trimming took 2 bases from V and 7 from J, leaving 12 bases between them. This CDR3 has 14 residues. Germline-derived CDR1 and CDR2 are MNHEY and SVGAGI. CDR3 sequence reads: CASSYAGSGQPQHF. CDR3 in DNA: TGTGCCAGCAGTTACGCGGGGTCAGGGCAGCCCCAGCATTTT.

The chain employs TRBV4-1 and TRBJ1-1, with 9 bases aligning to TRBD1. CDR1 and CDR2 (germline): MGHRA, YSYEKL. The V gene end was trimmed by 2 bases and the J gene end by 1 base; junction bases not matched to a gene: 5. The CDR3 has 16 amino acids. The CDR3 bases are TGCGCCAGCAGCCAAAGGACAGGGGCCCCGAACACTGAAGCTTTCTTT. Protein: CASSQRTGAPNTEAFF.

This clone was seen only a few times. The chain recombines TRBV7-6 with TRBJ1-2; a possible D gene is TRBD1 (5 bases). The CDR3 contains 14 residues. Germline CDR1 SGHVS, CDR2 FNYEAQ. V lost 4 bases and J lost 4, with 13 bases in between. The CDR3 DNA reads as TGTGCCAGCAGCTCAAAGCCGGGGGGCTATGGCTACACCTTC. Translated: CASSSKPGGYGYTF.

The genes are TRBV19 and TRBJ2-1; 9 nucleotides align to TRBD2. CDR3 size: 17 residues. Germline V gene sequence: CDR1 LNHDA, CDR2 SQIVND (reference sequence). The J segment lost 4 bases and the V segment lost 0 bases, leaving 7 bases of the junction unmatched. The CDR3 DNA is TGTGCCAGTAGTATAGAGGCACTAGCGGGTGTTTACAATGAGCAGTTCTTC. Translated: CASSIEALAGVYNEQFF.

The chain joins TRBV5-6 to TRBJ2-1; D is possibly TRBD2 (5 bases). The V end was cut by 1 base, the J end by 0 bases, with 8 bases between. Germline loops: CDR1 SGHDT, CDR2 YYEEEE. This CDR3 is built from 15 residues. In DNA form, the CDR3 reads TGTGCCAGCAGCTTGCCGGGGAGCTCCTACAATGAGCAGTTCTTC. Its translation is CASSLPGSSYNEQFF.

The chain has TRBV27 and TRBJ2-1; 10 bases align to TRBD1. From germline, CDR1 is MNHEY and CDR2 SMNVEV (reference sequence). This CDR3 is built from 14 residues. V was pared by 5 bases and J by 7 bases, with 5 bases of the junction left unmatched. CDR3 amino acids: CASSNPGQGNEQFF. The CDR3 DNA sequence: TGTGCCAGCAGTAATCCGGGACAGGGGAATGAGCAGTTCTTC.

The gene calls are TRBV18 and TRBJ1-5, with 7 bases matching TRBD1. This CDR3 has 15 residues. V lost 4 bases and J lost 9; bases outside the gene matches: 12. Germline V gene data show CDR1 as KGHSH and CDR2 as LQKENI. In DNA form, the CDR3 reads TGTGCCAGCTCACTCCGGGACAGTCTCTTGGGGCCCCAGCATTTT. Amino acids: CASSLRDSLLGPQHF.

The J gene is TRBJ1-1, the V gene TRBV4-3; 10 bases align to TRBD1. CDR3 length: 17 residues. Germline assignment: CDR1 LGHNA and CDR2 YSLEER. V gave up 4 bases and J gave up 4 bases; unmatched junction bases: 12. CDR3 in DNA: TGCGCCAGCAGCCGAACGACAGGGGGCGAGTATATCACTGAAGCTTTCTTT. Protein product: CASSRTTGGEYITEAFF.

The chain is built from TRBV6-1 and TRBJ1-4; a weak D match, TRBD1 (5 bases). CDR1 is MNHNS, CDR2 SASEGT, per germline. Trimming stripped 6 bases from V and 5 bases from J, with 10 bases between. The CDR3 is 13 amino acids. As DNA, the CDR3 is TGTGCCAGCAGACAGGTGCTGAATGAAAAACTGTTTTTT. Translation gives CASRQVLNEKLFF.

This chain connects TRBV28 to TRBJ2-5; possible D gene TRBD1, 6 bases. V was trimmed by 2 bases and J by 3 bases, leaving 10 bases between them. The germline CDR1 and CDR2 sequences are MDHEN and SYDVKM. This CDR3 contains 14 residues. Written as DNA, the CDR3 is TGTGCCAGCAGTTTACAGGGGACGGAAGAGACCCAGTACTTC. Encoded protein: CASSLQGTEETQYF.

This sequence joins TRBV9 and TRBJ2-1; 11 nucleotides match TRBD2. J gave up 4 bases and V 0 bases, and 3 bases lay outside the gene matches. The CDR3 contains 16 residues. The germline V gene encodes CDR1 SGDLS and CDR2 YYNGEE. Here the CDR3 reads CASSVVSSGGYNEQFF. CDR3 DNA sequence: TGTGCCAGCAGCGTAGTGTCTAGCGGGGGGTACAATGAGCAGTTCTTC.

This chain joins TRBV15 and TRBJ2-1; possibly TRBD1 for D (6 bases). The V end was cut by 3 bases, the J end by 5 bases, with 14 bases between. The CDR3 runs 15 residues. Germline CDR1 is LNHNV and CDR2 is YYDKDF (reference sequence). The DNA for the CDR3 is TGTGCCACCAGCAGGGGCAGGGGCTTGGACAATGAGCAGTTCTTC. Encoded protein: CATSRGRGLDNEQFF.

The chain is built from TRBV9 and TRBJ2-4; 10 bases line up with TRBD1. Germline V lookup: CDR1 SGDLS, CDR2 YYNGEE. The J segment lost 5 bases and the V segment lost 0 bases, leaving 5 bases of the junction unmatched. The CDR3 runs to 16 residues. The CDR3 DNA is TGTGCCAGCAGCGTAGGAGCAGGGACAGGGGAAAACATTCAGTACTTC. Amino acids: CASSVGAGTGENIQYF.

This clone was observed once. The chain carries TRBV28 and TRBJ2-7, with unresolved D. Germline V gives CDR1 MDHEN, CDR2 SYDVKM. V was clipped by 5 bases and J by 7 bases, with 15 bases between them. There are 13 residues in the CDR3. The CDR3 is CASSPRIQLEQYF. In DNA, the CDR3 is TGTGCCAGCAGTCCGCGCATTCAACTGGAGCAGTACTTC.

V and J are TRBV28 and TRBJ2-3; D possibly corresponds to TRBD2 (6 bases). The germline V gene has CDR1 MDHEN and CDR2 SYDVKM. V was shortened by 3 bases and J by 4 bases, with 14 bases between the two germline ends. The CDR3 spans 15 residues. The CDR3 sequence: CASSFRRTISDTQYF. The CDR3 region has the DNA TGTGCCAGCAGTTTCCGCCGGACTATTTCAGATACGCAGTATTTT.

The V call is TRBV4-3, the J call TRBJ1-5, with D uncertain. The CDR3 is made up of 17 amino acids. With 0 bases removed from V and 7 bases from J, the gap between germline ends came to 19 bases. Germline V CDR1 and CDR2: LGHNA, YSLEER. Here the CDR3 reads CASSQDPVIRGSQPQHF. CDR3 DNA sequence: TGCGCCAGCAGCCAAGATCCTGTCATCCGAGGGTCCCAGCCCCAGCATTTT.

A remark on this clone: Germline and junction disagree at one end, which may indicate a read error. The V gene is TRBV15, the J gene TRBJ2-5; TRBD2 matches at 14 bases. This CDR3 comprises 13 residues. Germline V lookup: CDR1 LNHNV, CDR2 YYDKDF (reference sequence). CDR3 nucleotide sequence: TGTGCCACCAGCAGGGGGACTAGCGGGGGTATTCACTTC. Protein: CATSRGTSGGIHF. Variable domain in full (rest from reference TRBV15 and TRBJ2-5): DAMVIQNPRYQVTQFGKPVTLSCSQTLNHNVMYWYQQKSSQAPKLLFHYYDKDFNNEADTPDNFQSRRPNTSFCFLDIRSPGLGDTAMYLCATSRGTSGGIHFGPGTRLLVL.

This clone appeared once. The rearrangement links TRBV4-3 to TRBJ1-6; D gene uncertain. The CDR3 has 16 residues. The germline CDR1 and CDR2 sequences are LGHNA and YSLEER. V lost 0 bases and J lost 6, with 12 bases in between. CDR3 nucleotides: TGCGCCAGCAGCCAAGACCGCGCGGATTTTAATTCACCCCTCCACTTT. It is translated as CASSQDRADFNSPLHF.

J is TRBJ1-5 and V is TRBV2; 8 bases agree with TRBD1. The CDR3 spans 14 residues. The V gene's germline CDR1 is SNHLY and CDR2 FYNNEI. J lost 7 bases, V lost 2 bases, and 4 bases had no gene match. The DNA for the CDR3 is TGTGCCAGCAGTGAACGACAGGGGAACCAGCCCCAGCATTTT. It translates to CASSERQGNQPQHF.

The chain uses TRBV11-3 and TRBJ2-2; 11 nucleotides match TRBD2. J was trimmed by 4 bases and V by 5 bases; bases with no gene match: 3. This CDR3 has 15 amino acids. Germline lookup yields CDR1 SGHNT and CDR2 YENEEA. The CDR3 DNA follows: TGTGCCAGCAGCACCGGACTAGCGGGCACCGGGGAGCTGTTTTTT. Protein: CASSTGLAGTGELFF.

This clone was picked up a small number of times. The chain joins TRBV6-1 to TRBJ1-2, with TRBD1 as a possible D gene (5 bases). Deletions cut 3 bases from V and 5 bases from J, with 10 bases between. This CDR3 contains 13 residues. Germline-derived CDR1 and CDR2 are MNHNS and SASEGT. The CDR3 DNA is TGTGCCAGCAGTGAGACACAGGCTTATGGCTACACCTTC. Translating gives CASSETQAYGYTF.

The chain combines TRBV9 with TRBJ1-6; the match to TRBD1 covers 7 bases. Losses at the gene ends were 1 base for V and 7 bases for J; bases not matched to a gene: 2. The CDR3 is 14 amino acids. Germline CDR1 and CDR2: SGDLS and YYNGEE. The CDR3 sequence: CASSVRDSNSPLHF. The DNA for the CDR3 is TGTGCCAGCAGCGTAAGGGACAGCAATTCACCCCTCCACTTT.

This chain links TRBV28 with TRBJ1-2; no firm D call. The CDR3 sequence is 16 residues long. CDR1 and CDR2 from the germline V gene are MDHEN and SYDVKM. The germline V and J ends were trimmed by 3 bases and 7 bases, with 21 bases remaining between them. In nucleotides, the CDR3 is TGTGCCAGCAGTTTGTTCACGGCCGATCTGGCGGCTGGCTACACCTTC. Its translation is CASSLFTADLAAGYTF.

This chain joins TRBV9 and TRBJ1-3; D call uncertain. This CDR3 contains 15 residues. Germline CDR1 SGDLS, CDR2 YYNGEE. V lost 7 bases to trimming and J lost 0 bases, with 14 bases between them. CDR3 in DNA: TGTGCCAGCGCCGAAACAGCGGTCTCTGGAAACACCATATATTTT. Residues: CASAETAVSGNTIYF.

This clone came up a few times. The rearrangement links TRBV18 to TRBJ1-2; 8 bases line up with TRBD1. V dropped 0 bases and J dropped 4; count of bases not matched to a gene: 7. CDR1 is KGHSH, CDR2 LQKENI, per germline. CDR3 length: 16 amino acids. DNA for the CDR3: TGTGCCAGCTCACCACCCTTCGGACAGGGAATCTATGGCTACACCTTC. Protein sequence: CASSPPFGQGIYGYTF.

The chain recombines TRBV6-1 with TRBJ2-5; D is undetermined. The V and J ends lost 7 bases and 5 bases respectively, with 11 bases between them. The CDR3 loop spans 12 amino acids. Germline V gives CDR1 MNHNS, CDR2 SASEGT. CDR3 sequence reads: CASITTRETQYF. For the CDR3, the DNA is TGTGCCAGCATTACGACGAGGGAGACCCAGTACTTC.

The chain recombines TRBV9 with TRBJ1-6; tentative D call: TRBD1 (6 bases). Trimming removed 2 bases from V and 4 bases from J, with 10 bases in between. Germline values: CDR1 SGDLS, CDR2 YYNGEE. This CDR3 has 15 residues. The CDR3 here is CASSVGHRYNSPLHF. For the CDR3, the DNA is TGTGCCAGCAGCGTGGGACACCGATATAATTCACCCCTCCACTTT.

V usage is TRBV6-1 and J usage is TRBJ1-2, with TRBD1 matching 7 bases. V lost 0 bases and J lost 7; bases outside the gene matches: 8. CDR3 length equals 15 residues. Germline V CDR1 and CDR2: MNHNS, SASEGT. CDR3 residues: CASSEAGDSISGYTF. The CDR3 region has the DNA TGTGCCAGCAGTGAAGCAGGGGACAGCATTTCTGGCTACACCTTC.